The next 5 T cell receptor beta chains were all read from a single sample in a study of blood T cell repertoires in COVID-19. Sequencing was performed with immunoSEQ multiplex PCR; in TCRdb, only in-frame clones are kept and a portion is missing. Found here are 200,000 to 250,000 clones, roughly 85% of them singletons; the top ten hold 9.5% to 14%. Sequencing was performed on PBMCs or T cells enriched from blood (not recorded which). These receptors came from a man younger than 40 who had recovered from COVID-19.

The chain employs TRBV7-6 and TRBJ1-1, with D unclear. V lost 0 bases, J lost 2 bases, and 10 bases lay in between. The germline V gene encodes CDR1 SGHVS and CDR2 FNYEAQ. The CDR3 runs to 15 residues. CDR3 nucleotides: TGTGCCAGCAGCTTAGCTGCGGGGTTCAACACTGAAGCTTTCTTT. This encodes CASSLAAGFNTEAFF.

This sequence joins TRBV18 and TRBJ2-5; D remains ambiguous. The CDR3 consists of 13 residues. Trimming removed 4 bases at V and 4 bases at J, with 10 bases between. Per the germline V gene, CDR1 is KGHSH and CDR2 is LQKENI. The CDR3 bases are TGTGCCAGCTCACGGCCCCAACCAGAGACCCAGTACTTC. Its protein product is CASSRPQPETQYF.

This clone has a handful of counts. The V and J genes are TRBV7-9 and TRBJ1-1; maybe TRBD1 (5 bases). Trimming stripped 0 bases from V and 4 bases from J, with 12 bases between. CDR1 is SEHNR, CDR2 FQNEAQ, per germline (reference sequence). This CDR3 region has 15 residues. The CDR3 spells CASSLAGGSGTEAFF. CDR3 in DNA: TGTGCCAGCAGCTTAGCGGGGGGATCGGGCACTGAAGCTTTCTTT.

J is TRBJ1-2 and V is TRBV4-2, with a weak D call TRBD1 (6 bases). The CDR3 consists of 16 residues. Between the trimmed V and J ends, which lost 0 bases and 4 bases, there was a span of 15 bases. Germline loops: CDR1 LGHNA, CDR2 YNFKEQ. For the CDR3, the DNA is TGTGCCAGCAGCCAAGAGGGCGGGGGCCGTGCCTATGGCTACACCTTC. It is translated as CASSQEGGGRAYGYTF.

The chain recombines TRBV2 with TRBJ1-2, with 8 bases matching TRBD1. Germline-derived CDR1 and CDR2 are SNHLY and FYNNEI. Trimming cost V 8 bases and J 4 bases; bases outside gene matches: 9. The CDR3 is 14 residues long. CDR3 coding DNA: TGTGCCAGCGGGGAGGACAGGGTGATCTATGGCTACACCTTC. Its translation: CASGEDRVIYGYTF.